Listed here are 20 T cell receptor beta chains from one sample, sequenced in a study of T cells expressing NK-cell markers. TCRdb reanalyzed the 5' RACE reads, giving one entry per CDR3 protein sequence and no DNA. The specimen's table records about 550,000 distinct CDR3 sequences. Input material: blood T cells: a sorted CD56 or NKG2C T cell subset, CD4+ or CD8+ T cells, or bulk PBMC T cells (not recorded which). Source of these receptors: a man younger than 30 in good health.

The CDR3 loop is CASSRGQGFNSPLHF. This chain uses TRBV12-3 or TRBV12-4 with TRBJ1-6; absent DNA, TCRdb's TRBD1 call cannot be checked. This CDR3 is 15 amino acids long.

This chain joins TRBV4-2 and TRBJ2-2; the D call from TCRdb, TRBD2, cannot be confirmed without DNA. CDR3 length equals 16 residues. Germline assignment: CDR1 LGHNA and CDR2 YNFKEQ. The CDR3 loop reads CASSQDHSSATGELFF.

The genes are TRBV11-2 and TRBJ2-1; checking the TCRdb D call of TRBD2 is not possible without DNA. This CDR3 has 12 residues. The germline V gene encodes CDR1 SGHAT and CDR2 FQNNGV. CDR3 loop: CASSSWDSDHLF.

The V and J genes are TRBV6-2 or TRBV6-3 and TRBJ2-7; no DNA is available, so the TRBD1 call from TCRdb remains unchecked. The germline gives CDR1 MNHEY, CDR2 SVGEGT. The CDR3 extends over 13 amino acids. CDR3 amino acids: CASSGQGAREQYF.

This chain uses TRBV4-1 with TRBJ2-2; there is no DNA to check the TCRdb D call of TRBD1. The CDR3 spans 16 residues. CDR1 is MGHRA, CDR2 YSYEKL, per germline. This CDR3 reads CASSQPRERLSGELFF.

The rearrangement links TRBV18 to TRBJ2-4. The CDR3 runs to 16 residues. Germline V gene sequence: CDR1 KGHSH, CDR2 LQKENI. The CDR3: CASSPPGALAKNIQYF.

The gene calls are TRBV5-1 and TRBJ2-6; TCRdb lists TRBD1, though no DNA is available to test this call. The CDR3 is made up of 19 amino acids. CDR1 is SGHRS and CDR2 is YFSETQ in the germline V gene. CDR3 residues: CASSPLQAVDHSGANVLTF.

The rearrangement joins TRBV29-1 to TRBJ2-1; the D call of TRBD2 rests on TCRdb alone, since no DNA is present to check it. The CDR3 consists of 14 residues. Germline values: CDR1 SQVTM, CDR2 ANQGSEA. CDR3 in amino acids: CSVRTSGGNNEQFF.

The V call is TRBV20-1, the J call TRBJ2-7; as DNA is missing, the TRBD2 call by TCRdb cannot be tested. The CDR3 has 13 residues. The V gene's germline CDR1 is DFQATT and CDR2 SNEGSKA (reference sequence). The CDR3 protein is CSAPLAGPIEQYF.

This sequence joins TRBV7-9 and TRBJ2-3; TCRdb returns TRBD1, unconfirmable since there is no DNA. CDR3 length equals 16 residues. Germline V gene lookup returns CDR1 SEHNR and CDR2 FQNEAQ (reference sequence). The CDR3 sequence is CASSLRGVPATDTQYF. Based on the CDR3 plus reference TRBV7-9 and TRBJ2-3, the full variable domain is DTGVSQNPRHKITKRGQNVTFRCDPISEHNRLYWYRQTLGQGPEFLTYFQNEAQLEKSRLLSDRFSAERPKGSFSTLEIQRTEQGDSAMYLCASSLRGVPATDTQYFGPGTRLTVL.

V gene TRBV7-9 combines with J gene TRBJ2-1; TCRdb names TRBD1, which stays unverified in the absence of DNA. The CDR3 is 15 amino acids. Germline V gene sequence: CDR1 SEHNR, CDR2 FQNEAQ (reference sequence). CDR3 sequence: CASSLAQVIYNEQFF.

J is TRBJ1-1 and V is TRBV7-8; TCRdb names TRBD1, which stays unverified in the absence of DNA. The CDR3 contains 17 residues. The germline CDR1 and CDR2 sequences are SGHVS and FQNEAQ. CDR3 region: CASRPLRQGPRRTEAFF.

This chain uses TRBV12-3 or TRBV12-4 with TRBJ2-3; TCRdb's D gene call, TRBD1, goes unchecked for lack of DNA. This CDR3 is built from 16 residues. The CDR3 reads CASRHSFAAPTDTQYF.

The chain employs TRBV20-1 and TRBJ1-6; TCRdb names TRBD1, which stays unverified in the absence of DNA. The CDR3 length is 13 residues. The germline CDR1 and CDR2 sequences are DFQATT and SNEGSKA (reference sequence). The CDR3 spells CSASRTPQGTLHF.

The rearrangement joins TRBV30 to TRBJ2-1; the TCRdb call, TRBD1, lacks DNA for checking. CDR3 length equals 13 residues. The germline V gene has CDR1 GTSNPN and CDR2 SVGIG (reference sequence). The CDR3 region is CAWIPRAFNEQFF. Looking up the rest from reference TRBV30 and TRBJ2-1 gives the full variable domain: SQTIHQWPATLVQPVGSPLSLECTVEGTSNPNLYWYRQAAGRGLQLLFYSVGIGQISSEVPQNLSASRPQDRQFILSSKKLLLSDSGFYLCAWIPRAFNEQFFGPGTRLTVL.

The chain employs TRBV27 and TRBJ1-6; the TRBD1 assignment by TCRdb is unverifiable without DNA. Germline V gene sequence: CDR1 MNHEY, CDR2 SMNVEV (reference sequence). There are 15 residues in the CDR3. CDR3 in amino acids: CASSSAGGKVPPLHF.

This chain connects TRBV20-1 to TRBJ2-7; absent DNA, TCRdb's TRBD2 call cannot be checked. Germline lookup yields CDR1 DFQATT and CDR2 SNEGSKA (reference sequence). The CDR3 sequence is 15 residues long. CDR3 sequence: CSAMGLAGRPYEQYF.

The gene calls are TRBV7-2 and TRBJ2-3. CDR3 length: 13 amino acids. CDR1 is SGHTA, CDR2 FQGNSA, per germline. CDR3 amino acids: CASSFVGGDTQYF.

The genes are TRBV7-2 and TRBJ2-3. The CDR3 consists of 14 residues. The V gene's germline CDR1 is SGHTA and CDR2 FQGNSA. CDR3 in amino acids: CASSLAPLVLLEYF.

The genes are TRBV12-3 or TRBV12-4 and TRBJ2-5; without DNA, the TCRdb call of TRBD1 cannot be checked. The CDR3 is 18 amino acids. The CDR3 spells CASSSGARLAEPQETQYF.